These T cell receptor beta chains were read from a single sample in a study of cytomegalovirus exposure and HLA in healthy donors. Here immunoSEQ multiplex PCR was the method, and the copy in TCRdb shows in-frame clones only, minus some. The data show around 130,000 clones, around 78% seen once. Specimen: PBMCs. The source of these receptors is a woman between 45 and 60 years old in good health and CMV-seronegative. Both conserved end residues are part of each CDR3. D genes are given only for firm matches. Size is omitted from some rows. Given values are once, few, many or a class for expanded clones.

>TRBD1|TRBJ2-3|.|TRBV19
CASSAGDRASDTQYF
TGTGCCAGTAGTGCCGGGGACAGGGCGTCAGATACGCAGTATTTT
>.|TRBJ1-4|.|TRBV19
CASNPLGATNEKLFF
TGTGCCAGTAATCCGTTGGGAGCAACTAATGAAAAACTGTTTTTT
>TRBD1|TRBJ1-1|.|TRBV19
CASSITGGGGTEAFF
TGTGCCAGTAGTATCACAGGGGGTGGGGGCACTGAAGCTTTCTTT
>.|TRBJ1-2|.|TRBV1
CTSSQVRQGYGYGYTF
TGCACCAGCAGCCAAGTTAGACAGGGATACGGCTATGGCTACACCTTC
>.|TRBJ2-5|.|TRBV5-1
CASSLGTEETQYF
TGCGCCAGCAGCTTGGGGACAGAAGAGACCCAGTACTTC
>TRBD2|TRBJ2-1|.|TRBV27
CASTRGTSGIDEQFF
TGTGCCAGCACCCGAGGGACTAGCGGGATCGATGAGCAGTTCTTC
>TRBD1|TRBJ1-2|.|TRBV5-4
CASSLAGGTGGYGYTF
TGTGCCAGCAGCTTGGCCGGGGGGACAGGGGGCTATGGCTACACCTTC
>.|TRBJ2-1|.|TRBV5-1
CASSLARTDFNNEQFF
TGCGCCAGCAGCTTAGCCAGGACTGACTTTAACAATGAGCAGTTCTTC
>.|TRBJ2-3|.|TRBV7-2
CASLGWTDTQYF
TGTGCCTCCCTTGGCTGGACAGATACGCAGTATTTT
>.|TRBJ1-2|.|TRBV28
CASGQRGGKNYGYTF
TGTGCCAGCGGGCAGAGGGGAGGGAAGAACTATGGCTACACCTTC
>TRBD2|TRBJ2-1|.|TRBV7-3
CASSPAGGYEQFF
TGTGCCAGCAGCCCGGCGGGGGGCTATGAGCAGTTCTTC
>.|TRBJ1-5|.|TRBV4-1
CASSQDKEGVTPQHF
TGCGCCAGCAGCCAAGATAAGGAGGGAGTGACACCCCAGCATTTT
>TRBD2|TRBJ2-7|.|TRBV7-2
CASSLVGLAGVGGEQYF
TGTGCCAGCAGCTTAGTCGGGCTAGCGGGAGTCGGAGGAGAGCAGTACTTC
>TRBD2|TRBJ2-2|once|TRBV4-3
CASSHGTSATNTGELFF
TGCGCCAGCAGCCACGGGACTAGCGCTACGAACACCGGGGAGCTGTTTTTT
>.|TRBJ2-1|.|TRBV11-3
CASSGGAGGGNEQFF
TGTGCCAGCAGCGGGGGAGCGGGTGGGGGTAATGAGCAGTTCTTC
>.|TRBJ1-1|few|TRBV2
CASSETGYTEAFF
TGTGCCAGCAGTGAAACAGGGTACACTGAAGCTTTCTTT
>TRBD2|TRBJ2-3|.|TRBV7-9
CASSPGLGSGSQDTQYF
TGTGCCAGCAGCCCCGGGCTAGGGAGCGGGAGTCAAGATACGCAGTATTTT
>.|TRBJ1-5|.|TRBV6-6
CASISGEVSNQPQHF
TGTGCCAGCATATCGGGGGAAGTTAGCAATCAGCCCCAGCATTTT
>.|TRBJ1-1|.|TRBV7-6
CASSSWTRGNTEAFF
TGTGCCAGCAGCTCATGGACCAGGGGGAACACTGAAGCTTTCTTT
>.|TRBJ2-1|.|TRBV4-3
CASSQDNGPPNNEQFF
TGCGCCAGCAGCCAAGATAATGGGCCCCCCAACAATGAGCAGTTCTTC
>TRBD1|TRBJ2-7|once|TRBV30
CAWSQGNYEQYF
TGTGCCTGGTCACAGGGGAACTACGAGCAGTACTTC
>TRBD1|TRBJ1-1|.|TRBV29-1
CSVWTGRTEAFF
TGCAGCGTTTGGACAGGGCGGACTGAAGCTTTCTTT
>TRBD1|TRBJ1-1|few|TRBV10-3
CAIRQGAGTEAFF
TGTGCCATCAGACAGGGGGCTGGGACTGAAGCTTTCTTT
>.|TRBJ1-1|once|TRBV6-5
CASTRGTAYTEAFF
TGTGCCAGCACCCGCGGGACTGCCTACACTGAAGCTTTCTTT
>.|TRBJ2-6|once|TRBV5-1
CASSLGAGANVLTF
TGCGCCAGCAGCTTAGGGGCTGGGGCCAACGTCCTGACTTTC
>TRBD1|TRBJ1-3|.|TRBV6-1
CASDRGRGNTIYF
TGTGCCAGTGACAGGGGTCGTGGAAACACCATATATTTT
>TRBD1|TRBJ1-2|few|TRBV11-3
CASSLDRTGTGNTF
TGTGCCAGCAGCTTAGACCGGACAGGGACCGGGAACACCTTC
>TRBD1|TRBJ1-1|once|TRBV14
CASSQERGPGDPNTEAFF
TGTGCCAGCAGCCAAGAGAGGGGGCCGGGGGACCCCAACACTGAAGCTTTCTTT
>TRBD2|TRBJ2-1|few|TRBV4-2
CASSQVGGLAANEQFF
TGTGCCAGCAGCCAAGTTGGTGGACTAGCGGCCAATGAGCAGTTCTTC
>.|TRBJ2-1|few|TRBV6-1
CASNSFGDVNEQFF
TGTGCCAGCAATTCCTTCGGGGATGTGAATGAGCAGTTCTTC
>TRBD1|TRBJ2-7|.|TRBV19
CASRPAGQGYYEQYF
TGTGCCAGTAGACCGGCGGGACAGGGTTACTACGAGCAGTACTTC
>.|TRBJ2-1|.|TRBV5-6
CASSFGSARGNEQFF
TGTGCCAGCAGCTTCGGGTCCGCCAGGGGCAATGAGCAGTTCTTC
>.|TRBJ1-1|.|TRBV7-2
CASSFPERAPNTEAFF
TGTGCCAGCAGCTTCCCCGAACGAGCGCCGAACACTGAAGCTTTCTTT
>.|TRBJ1-1|few|TRBV6-5
CASRPGRVGAEAFF
TGTGCCAGCAGACCAGGGAGGGTTGGGGCTGAAGCTTTCTTT
>.|TRBJ2-1|few|TRBV18
CASSPLAGINEQFF
TGTGCCAGCTCACCACTCGCAGGGATCAATGAGCAGTTCTTC
>.|TRBJ1-3|.|TRBV10-3
CATQATGSGNTIYF
TGTGCCACCCAGGCGACAGGCTCTGGAAACACCATATATTTT
>.|TRBJ1-5|few|TRBV7-3
CASSLTRNQPQHF
TGTGCCAGCAGCTTAACGCGCAACCAGCCCCAGCATTTT
>TRBD1|TRBJ1-4|.|TRBV7-2
CASSGQGARRDEKLFF
TGTGCCAGCAGCGGACAGGGGGCCCGGCGGGATGAAAAACTGTTTTTT
>.|TRBJ1-2|once|TRBV30
CAWSTEANYGYTF
TGTGCCTGGTCGACTGAGGCTAACTATGGCTACACCTTC
>.|TRBJ1-4|once|TRBV7-9
CASSRTLGQSNEKLFF
TGTGCCAGCAGCCGAACCCTAGGACAGTCTAATGAAAAACTGTTTTTT
>TRBD1|TRBJ1-2|few|TRBV28
CASRPHRTGRGYTF
TGTGCCAGCAGACCCCACCGGACAGGGCGAGGCTACACCTTC
>.|TRBJ2-1|.|TRBV11-3
CASSRTDGTYNEQFF
TGTGCCAGCAGCCGGACAGACGGGACCTACAATGAGCAGTTCTTC
>.|TRBJ1-2|.|TRBV29-1
CSVEVRASGLDGYTF
TGCAGCGTTGAGGTCAGGGCCAGTGGGTTGGATGGCTACACCTTC
>TRBD1|TRBJ2-1|.|TRBV28
CASSGQGAGNEQFF
TGTGCCAGCAGTGGACAGGGGGCGGGTAATGAGCAGTTCTTC
>TRBD1|TRBJ1-3|.|TRBV7-2
CASSSALRGPGNTIYF
TGTGCCAGCAGCTCAGCTCTCAGGGGGCCTGGAAACACCATATATTTT
>.|TRBJ1-2|few|TRBV6-1
CASIRDLNYGYTF
TGTGCCAGCATTAGAGACTTAAACTATGGCTACACCTTC
>.|TRBJ1-5|.|TRBV5-1
CASSLAPADSNQPQHF
TGCGCCAGCAGCTTGGCCCCTGCAGATAGCAATCAGCCCCAGCATTTT
>TRBD2|TRBJ2-1|.|TRBV7-7
CASSLGTSANEQFF
TGTGCTAGCAGCTTAGGGACTAGTGCAAATGAGCAGTTCTTC
>.|TRBJ1-5|.|TRBV5-5
CASSLGQGSNQPQHF
TGTGCCAGCAGCTTGGGGCAGGGGAGCAATCAGCCCCAGCATTTT
>.|TRBJ2-5|once|TRBV5-6
CASSLRRARGKETQYF
TGTGCCAGCAGCTTGAGACGGGCCAGAGGGAAAGAGACCCAGTACTTC
>.|TRBJ2-7|.|TRBV5-1
CASRGLYEQYF
TGCGCCAGCAGGGGGCTCTACGAGCAGTACTTC
>.|TRBJ1-2|.|TRBV19
CASTIYPNYGYTF
TGTGCCAGTACGATCTACCCCAACTATGGCTACACCTTC
>.|TRBJ2-3|.|TRBV7-2
CASSLVGRGTDTQYF
TGTGCCAGCAGCTTAGTGGGCAGGGGCACAGATACGCAGTATTTT
>.|TRBJ2-3|.|TRBV5-1
CASTQHIGADTQYF
TGCGCCAGCACCCAACATATTGGTGCAGATACGCAGTATTTT
>.|TRBJ1-1|.|TRBV11-2
CASSPAAGGAEAFF
TGTGCCAGCAGCCCAGCTGCGGGGGGCGCTGAAGCTTTCTTT